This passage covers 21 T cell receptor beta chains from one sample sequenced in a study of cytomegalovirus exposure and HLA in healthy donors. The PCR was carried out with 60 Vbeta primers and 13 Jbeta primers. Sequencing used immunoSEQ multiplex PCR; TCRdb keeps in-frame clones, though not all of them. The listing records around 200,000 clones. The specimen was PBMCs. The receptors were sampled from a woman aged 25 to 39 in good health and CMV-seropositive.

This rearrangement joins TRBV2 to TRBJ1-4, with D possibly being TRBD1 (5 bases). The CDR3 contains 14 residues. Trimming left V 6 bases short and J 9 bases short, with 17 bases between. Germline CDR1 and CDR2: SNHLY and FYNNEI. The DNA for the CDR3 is TGTGCCAGCAGAGGGGATTCAGGTTCCCAAAAACTGTTTTTT. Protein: CASRGDSGSQKLFF.

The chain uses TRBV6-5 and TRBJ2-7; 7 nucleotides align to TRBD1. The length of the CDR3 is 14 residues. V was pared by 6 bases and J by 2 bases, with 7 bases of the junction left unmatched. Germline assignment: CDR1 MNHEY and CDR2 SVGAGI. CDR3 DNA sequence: TGTGCCAGCAGCCAGACAGGGTTAACCTACGAGCAGTACTTC. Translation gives CASSQTGLTYEQYF.

The CDR3 nucleotides read TGTGCCAGCAGTGGACAGGGAACATACAATGAGCAGTTCTTC. This sequence encodes CASSGQGTYNEQFF. The V gene is TRBV6-1, the J gene TRBJ2-1, with 7 bases aligning to TRBD1. The CDR3 is 14 amino acids. V shed 4 bases, J shed 4 bases, and the junction held 4 bases outside the gene matches. Germline CDR1 MNHNS, CDR2 SASEGT.

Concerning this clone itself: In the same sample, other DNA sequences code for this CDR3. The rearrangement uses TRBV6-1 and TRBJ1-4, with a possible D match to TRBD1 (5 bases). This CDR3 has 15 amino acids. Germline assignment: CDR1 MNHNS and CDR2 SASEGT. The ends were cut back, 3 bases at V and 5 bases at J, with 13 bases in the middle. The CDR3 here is CASSDRVAGNEKLFF. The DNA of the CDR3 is TGTGCCAGCAGTGACAGGGTCGCGGGGAATGAAAAACTGTTTTTT.

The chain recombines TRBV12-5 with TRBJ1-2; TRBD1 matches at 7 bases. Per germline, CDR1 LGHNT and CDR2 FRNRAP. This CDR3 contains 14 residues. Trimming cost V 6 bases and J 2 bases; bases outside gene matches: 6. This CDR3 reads CASGRRDRNYGYTF. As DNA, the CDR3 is TGTGCTAGTGGCCGGCGGGACAGAAACTATGGCTACACCTTC.

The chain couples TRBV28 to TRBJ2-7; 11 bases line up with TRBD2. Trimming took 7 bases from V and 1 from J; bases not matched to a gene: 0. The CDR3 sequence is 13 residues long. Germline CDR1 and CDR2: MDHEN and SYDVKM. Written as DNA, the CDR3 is TGTGCCAGCATAGCGGGAGGGTCCTACGAGCAGTACTTC. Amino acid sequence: CASIAGGSYEQYF.

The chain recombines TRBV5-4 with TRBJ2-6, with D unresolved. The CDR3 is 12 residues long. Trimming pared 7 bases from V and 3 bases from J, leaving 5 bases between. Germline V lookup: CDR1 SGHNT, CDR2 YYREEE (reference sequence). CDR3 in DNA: TGTGCCAGCTCAGGTGGGGCCAACGTCCTGACTTTC. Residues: CASSGGANVLTF.

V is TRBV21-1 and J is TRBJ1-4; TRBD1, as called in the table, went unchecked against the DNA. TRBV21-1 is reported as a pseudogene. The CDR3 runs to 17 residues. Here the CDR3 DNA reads TGTGCCAGCAGCAAAGTGGGGCGGGACAGCCCTAATGAAAAACTGTTTTTT. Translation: CASSKVGRDSPNEKLFF.

The CDR3 region is CASSRWTGVNSPLHF. DNA of the CDR3: TGTGCCAGCAGCCGCTGGACAGGGGTTAATTCACCCCTCCACTTT. J is TRBJ1-6 and V is TRBV14, with 9 nucleotides matching TRBD1. CDR3 size: 15 residues. With V trimmed by 4 bases and J by 6 bases, 4 bases remained unmatched. CDR1 and CDR2 from the germline V gene are SGHDN and FVKESK.

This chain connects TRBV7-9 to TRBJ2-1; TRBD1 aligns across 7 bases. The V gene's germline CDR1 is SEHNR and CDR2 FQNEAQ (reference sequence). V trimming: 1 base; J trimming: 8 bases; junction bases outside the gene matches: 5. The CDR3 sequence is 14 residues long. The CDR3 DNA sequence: TGTGCCAGCAGCTTAGTGACAGGGTGGGATGAGCAGTTCTTC. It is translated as CASSLVTGWDEQFF.

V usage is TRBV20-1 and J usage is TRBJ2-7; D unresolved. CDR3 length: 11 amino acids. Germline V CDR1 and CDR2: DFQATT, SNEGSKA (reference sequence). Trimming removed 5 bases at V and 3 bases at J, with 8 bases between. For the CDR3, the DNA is TGCAGTGCTTCAGGCCTCTACGAGCAGTACTTC. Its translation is CSASGLYEQYF.

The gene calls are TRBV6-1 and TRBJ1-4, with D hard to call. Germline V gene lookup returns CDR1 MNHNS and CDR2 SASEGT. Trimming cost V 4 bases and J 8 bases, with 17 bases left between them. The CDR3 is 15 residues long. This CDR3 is CASSVLRHSSEKLFF. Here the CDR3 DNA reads TGTGCCAGCAGTGTCCTCCGACACTCCTCGGAAAAACTGTTTTTT.

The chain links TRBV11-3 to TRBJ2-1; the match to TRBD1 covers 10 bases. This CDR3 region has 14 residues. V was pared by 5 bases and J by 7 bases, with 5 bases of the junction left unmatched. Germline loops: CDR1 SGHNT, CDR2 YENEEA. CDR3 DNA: TGTGCCAGCAGCGGGGACAGGGGTTTGAATGAGCAGTTCTTC. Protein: CASSGDRGLNEQFF.

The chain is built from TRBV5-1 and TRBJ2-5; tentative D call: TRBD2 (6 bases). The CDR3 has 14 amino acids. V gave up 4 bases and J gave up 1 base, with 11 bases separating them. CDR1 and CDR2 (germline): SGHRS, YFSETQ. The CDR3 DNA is TGCGCCAGCAGCCCAAACGGGGGCCAAGAGACCCAGTACTTC. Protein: CASSPNGGQETQYF.

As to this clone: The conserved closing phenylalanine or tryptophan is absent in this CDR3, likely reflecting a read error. CDR3 nucleotides: TGTGCCAGCAGTCACACAGGGAATCCTGAAGCTTTCCTT. The encoded protein is CASSHTGNPEAFL. The chain employs TRBV6-1 and TRBJ1-1; weak D call: TRBD1 (6 bases). Trimming stripped 5 bases from V and 6 bases from J, with 13 bases between. The CDR3 totals 13 residues. The germline V gene has CDR1 MNHNS and CDR2 SASEGT.

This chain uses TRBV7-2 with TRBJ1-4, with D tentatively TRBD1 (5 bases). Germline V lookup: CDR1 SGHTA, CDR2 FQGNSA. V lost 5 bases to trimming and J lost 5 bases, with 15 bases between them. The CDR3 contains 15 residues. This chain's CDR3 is CASSPQSGLNEKLFF. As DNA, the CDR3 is TGTGCCAGCAGCCCCCAATCAGGGCTAAATGAAAAACTGTTTTTT.

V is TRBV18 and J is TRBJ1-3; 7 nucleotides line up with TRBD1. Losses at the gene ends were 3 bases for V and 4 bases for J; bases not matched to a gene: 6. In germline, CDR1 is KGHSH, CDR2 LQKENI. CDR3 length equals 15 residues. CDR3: CASSPTGYMGNTIYF. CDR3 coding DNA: TGTGCCAGCTCACCGACAGGGTATATGGGAAACACCATATATTTT. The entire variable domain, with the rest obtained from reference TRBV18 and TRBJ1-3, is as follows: NAGVMQNPRHLVRRRGQEARLRCSPMKGHSHVYWYRQLPEEGLKFMVYLQKENIIDESGMPKERFSAEFPKEGPSILRIQQVVRGDSAAYFCASSPTGYMGNTIYFGEGSWLTVV.

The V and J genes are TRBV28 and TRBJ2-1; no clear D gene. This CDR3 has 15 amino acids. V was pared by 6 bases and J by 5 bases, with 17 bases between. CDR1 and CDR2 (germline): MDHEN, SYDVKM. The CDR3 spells CASSPPSEADNEQFF. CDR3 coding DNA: TGTGCCAGCAGCCCCCCCAGCGAGGCTGACAATGAGCAGTTCTTC.

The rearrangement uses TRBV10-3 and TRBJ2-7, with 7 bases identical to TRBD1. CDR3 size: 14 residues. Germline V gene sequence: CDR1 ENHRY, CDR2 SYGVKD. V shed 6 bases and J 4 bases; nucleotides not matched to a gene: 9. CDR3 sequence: CAISTPGQHYEQYF. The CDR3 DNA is TGTGCCATCAGCACTCCGGGACAGCATTACGAGCAGTACTTC.

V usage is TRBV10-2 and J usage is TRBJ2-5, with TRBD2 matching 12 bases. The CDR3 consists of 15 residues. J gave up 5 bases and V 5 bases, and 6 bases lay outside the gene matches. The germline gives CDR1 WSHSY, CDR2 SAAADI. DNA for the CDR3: TGCGCCAGCAGTTGGACTAGCGGGGTCGGGGAGACCCAGTACTTC. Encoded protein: CASSWTSGVGETQYF.

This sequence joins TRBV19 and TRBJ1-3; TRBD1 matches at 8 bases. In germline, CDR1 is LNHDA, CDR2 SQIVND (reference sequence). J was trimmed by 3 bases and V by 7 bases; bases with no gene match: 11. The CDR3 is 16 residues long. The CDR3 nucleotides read TGTGCCAGTAACCGCGGGACAGGAGGACTTGGAAACACCATATATTTT. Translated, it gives CASNRGTGGLGNTIYF.